This T cell receptor beta chain was observed in a study of blood T cell repertoires in COVID-19. The data were produced by immunoSEQ multiplex PCR, yet TCRdb's version contains in-frame clones alone and is incomplete. The table has about 250,000 clones, around 90% seen once. The CDR3 has 13 residues. Between the trimmed V and J ends, which lost 6 bases and 5 bases, there was a span of 8 bases. The germline V gene encodes CDR1 KGHSH and CDR2 LQKENI. The TCR comes from a woman aged 55-69 years with COVID-19, enrolled during active disease. The V call is TRBV18, the J call TRBJ1-6, with D uncertain. What was sequenced was peripheral blood. The CDR3 region is CASSARDNSPLHF. CDR3 DNA sequence: TGTGCCAGCTCCGCGAGGGATAATTCACCCCTCCACTTT.